Sequencing of this TCR beta chain was carried out in a study of shared clonotypes between healthy human individuals. Sequencing was performed with immunoSEQ multiplex PCR; in TCRdb, only in-frame clones are kept and a portion is missing. The sample lists about 2 million clones; 85% to 95% were seen once. On this clone itself: Other DNA variants within this sample encode the same CDR3.

Between the trimmed V and J ends, which lost 5 bases and 1 base, there was a span of 8 bases. There are 12 residues in the CDR3. Germline V CDR1 and CDR2: GTSNPN, SVGIG (reference sequence). Sequencing was performed on naive CD4+ T cells sorted from blood. The subset denotes: CD45RA+ positively selected. The chain carries TRBV30 and TRBJ1-1; perhaps TRBD1 as D (5 bases). The receptor comes from a man aged 18 to 29 in good health. CDR3 region: CAWGDRNTEAFF. CDR3 sequence (DNA): TGTGCCTGGGGGGACCGGAACACTGAAGCTTTCTTT.